The 23 T cell receptor beta chains below come from one sample, sequenced in a study of T cell responses to AZD1222 COVID-19 vaccine. Sequenced by immunoSEQ multiplex PCR; TCRdb stores in-frame clones only, minus some. The data show around 120,000 clones, roughly 90% seen once. This specimen consisted of peripheral blood, obtained on day 0 of AZD1222 vaccination. These receptors all stem from an adult in good health.

A few counts support this clone. The chain has TRBV18 and TRBJ1-3; D is ambiguous. V shed 3 bases and J shed 0 bases, with 6 bases lying between them. This CDR3 is built from 14 residues. Germline lookup yields CDR1 KGHSH and CDR2 LQKENI. CDR3 amino acids: CASSPADSGNTIYF. Written as DNA, the CDR3 is TGTGCCAGCTCACCTGCGGACTCTGGAAACACCATATATTTT.

V usage is TRBV28 and J usage is TRBJ1-2, with unresolved D. Trimming shortened V by 3 bases and J by 2 bases, and 7 bases separated the two germline ends. Germline V gene sequence: CDR1 MDHEN, CDR2 SYDVKM. This CDR3 contains 13 residues. CDR3 sequence (DNA): TGTGCCAGCAGTTTCCCCGGAAACTATGGCTACACCTTC. Amino acids: CASSFPGNYGYTF.

The chain recombines TRBV3-1 (or the pseudogene TRBV3-2) with TRBJ2-3; a possible D gene is TRBD2 (5 bases). Deletions cut 1 base from V and 2 bases from J, with 13 bases between. This CDR3 spans 16 amino acids. Germline loops: CDR1 LGHDT, CDR2 YNNKEL (reference sequence). The CDR3 loop reads CASSQGNVRATDTQYF. CDR3 coding DNA: TGTGCCAGCAGCCAAGGTAACGTGAGGGCCACAGATACGCAGTATTTT.

The chain carries TRBV5-5 and TRBJ1-2; weak D call: TRBD1 (6 bases). Germline-derived CDR1 and CDR2 are SGHKS and YYEKEE (reference sequence). V dropped 6 bases and J dropped 2 bases, with 14 bases sitting between them. This CDR3 is built from 14 residues. The CDR3 coding sequence is TGTGCCAGCAACCGGGGGGCGACAAACTATGGCTACACCTTC. As protein: CASNRGATNYGYTF. Supplemented by reference TRBV5-5 and TRBJ1-2, the full variable domain reads DAGVTQSPTHLIKTRGQQVTLRCSPISGHKSVSWYQQVLGQGPQFIFQYYEKEERGRGNFPDRFSARQFPNYSSELNVNALLLGDSALYLCASNRGATNYGYTFGSGTRLTVV.

The DNA of the CDR3 is TGTGCCAGCAGCCCGCCAGCTACAGGGTTAGGTACTGAAGCTTTCTTT. Amino acids: CASSPPATGLGTEAFF. This chain uses TRBV21-1 with TRBJ1-1; the D call in the table, TRBD1, was not verified against the DNA. TRBV21-1 constitutes a pseudogene. This CDR3 has 16 residues.

The chain has TRBV5-6 and TRBJ2-5; no clear D gene. There are 11 residues in the CDR3. Germline V CDR1 and CDR2: SGHDT, YYEEEE. The ends were cut back, 2 bases at V and 5 bases at J, with 4 bases in the middle. Written as DNA, the CDR3 is TGTGCCAGCAGCTTACTGGAGACCCAGTACTTC. Translated: CASSLLETQYF.

The rearrangement links TRBV28 to TRBJ2-2; tentatively, D is TRBD1 (6 bases). The germline gives CDR1 MDHEN, CDR2 SYDVKM. The CDR3 totals 18 residues. Trimming stripped 2 bases from V and 1 base from J, with 17 bases between. This chain's CDR3 is CASSLMDTGLLNTGELFF. The CDR3 DNA is TGTGCCAGCAGTTTAATGGATACAGGGCTCCTGAACACCGGGGAGCTGTTTTTT. The whole variable domain, remainder taken from reference TRBV28 and TRBJ2-2, is DVKVTQSSRYLVKRTGEKVFLECVQDMDHENMFWYRQDPGLGLRLIYFSYDVKMKEKGDIPEGYSVSREKKERFSLILESASTNQTSMYLCASSLMDTGLLNTGELFFGEGSRLTVL.

The chain employs TRBV29-1 and TRBJ2-3; D tentatively reads TRBD1 or TRBD2 (6 bases each). V lost 3 bases to trimming and J lost 0 bases, with 28 bases between them. The CDR3 is 20 residues long. CDR1 and CDR2 (germline): SQVTM, ANQGSEA. This CDR3 is CSVDDWQGGGWGHSTDTQYF. The CDR3 DNA follows: TGCAGCGTTGACGATTGGCAGGGAGGAGGGTGGGGGCACAGCACAGATACGCAGTATTTT.

The chain employs TRBV10-2 and TRBJ1-6, with TRBD1 as a possible D gene (6 bases). The germline CDR1 and CDR2 sequences are WSHSY and SAAADI. V was pared by 6 bases and J by 7 bases, with 16 bases between. There are 15 residues in the CDR3. The CDR3 sequence: CASRTQGTRNSPLHF. In DNA form, the CDR3 reads TGCGCCAGCAGGACTCAGGGGACAAGGAATTCACCCCTCCACTTT.

This clone appeared a single time. The rearrangement uses TRBV4-3 and TRBJ2-1, with 10 bases that match TRBD2. Trimming removed 0 bases from V and 8 bases from J; junction bases left unmatched: 13. Germline V gene data show CDR1 as LGHNA and CDR2 as YSLEER. This CDR3 region has 18 residues. CDR3 residues: CASSQDPPRSGGAYEQFF. The CDR3 DNA reads TGCGCCAGCAGCCAAGACCCCCCCCGAAGCGGGGGGGCATATGAGCAGTTCTTC.

The gene calls are TRBV10-3 and TRBJ2-7, with D uncertain. The V end was cut by 3 bases, the J end by 2 bases, with 11 bases between. This CDR3 has 14 residues. CDR1 and CDR2 (germline): ENHRY, SYGVKD. CDR3 sequence reads: CAISEVASTYEQYF. For the CDR3, the DNA is TGTGCCATCAGTGAAGTGGCTTCTACCTACGAGCAGTACTTC.

The rearrangement uses TRBV7-9 and TRBJ1-3; D gene ambiguous. The germline V and J ends were trimmed by 0 bases and 0 bases, with 6 bases remaining between them. This CDR3 is 15 amino acids long. The germline V gene encodes CDR1 SEHNR and CDR2 FQNEAQ (reference sequence). CDR3: CASSLAVSSGNTIYF. DNA for the CDR3: TGTGCCAGCAGCTTAGCAGTTTCCTCTGGAAACACCATATATTTT.

This chain connects TRBV6-5 to TRBJ1-1; perhaps TRBD1 as D (6 bases). Trimming removed 4 bases from V and 5 bases from J, with 11 bases in between. The CDR3 runs 13 residues. The V gene's germline CDR1 is MNHEY and CDR2 SVGAGI. In nucleotides, the CDR3 is TGTGCCAGCAGTTGGACAGAGAGGACTGAAGCTTTCTTT. Translated: CASSWTERTEAFF.

The rearrangement joins TRBV28 to TRBJ1-1; no clear D. Trimming removed 8 bases at V and 8 bases at J, with 21 bases between. The CDR3 runs 14 residues. Per germline, CDR1 MDHEN and CDR2 SYDVKM. The CDR3 loop reads CASQYPGRRYEAFF. The CDR3 bases are TGTGCCAGCCAATATCCCGGACGGCGATACGAAGCTTTCTTT.

This clone was recorded once. The rearrangement links TRBV7-2 to TRBJ2-1, with a weak D call TRBD2 (5 bases). Germline V gene sequence: CDR1 SGHTA, CDR2 FQGNSA. The CDR3 sequence is 15 residues long. Trimming took off 7 bases at V and 6 bases at J, with 19 bases between the two ends. CDR3 in amino acids: CASTGEPARPNEQFF. The DNA of the CDR3 is TGTGCCAGCACCGGGGAACCTGCACGGCCCAATGAGCAGTTCTTC. Full variable domain (outside the CDR3, taken from reference TRBV7-2 and TRBJ2-1): GAGVSQSPSNKVTEKGKDVELRCDPISGHTALYWYRQSLGQGLEFLIYFQGNSAPDKSGLPSDRFSAERTGGSVSTLTIQRTQQEDSAVYLCASTGEPARPNEQFFGPGTRLTVL.

V usage is TRBV6-5 and J usage is TRBJ2-2; D is undetermined. The CDR3 runs to 14 residues. The germline V and J ends were trimmed by 7 bases and 10 bases, with 19 bases remaining between them. The germline CDR1 and CDR2 sequences are MNHEY and SVGAGI. The CDR3 protein is CASTVSATLVELFF. The CDR3 DNA sequence: TGTGCCAGCACTGTATCAGCGACTTTGGTGGAGCTGTTTTTT.

V usage is TRBV19 and J usage is TRBJ2-1; a possible D gene is TRBD2 (6 bases). The CDR3 has 12 residues. CDR1 and CDR2 (germline): LNHDA, SQIVND (reference sequence). Trimming shortened V by 8 bases and J by 4 bases, and 9 bases separated the two germline ends. Here the CDR3 DNA reads TGTGCCAGTCGGACTACTTACAATGAGCAGTTCTTC. Protein: CASRTTYNEQFF.

This clone occurred once. J is TRBJ2-1 and V is TRBV28, with 7 bases fitting TRBD1. Germline trimming cut 6 bases from V and 4 bases from J; bases unmatched to any gene: 6. Germline V CDR1 and CDR2: MDHEN, SYDVKM. CDR3 length equals 14 residues. Here the CDR3 reads CASSSRDSYNEQFF. CDR3 nucleotides: TGTGCCAGCAGCAGCCGGGACAGTTACAATGAGCAGTTCTTC.

V gene TRBV19 combines with J gene TRBJ2-7; D may match TRBD1 or TRBD2 (5 bases each). Germline CDR1 reads LNHDA; CDR2 reads SQIVND (reference sequence). Trimming cost V 7 bases and J 7 bases, with 23 bases left between them. The CDR3 extends over 15 amino acids. This CDR3 reads CASKKRDPDPGEQYF. The CDR3 DNA reads TGTGCCAGTAAGAAGAGGGACCCTGACCCGGGGGAGCAGTACTTC. The full variable domain, completed using reference TRBV19 and TRBJ2-7, is DGGITQSPKYLFRKEGQNVTLSCEQNLNHDAMYWYRQDPGQGLRLIYYSQIVNDFQKGDIAEGYSVSREKKESFPLTVTSAQKNPTAFYLCASKKRDPDPGEQYFGPGTRLTVT.

The V call is TRBV24-1, the J call TRBJ1-2; a weak D match, TRBD1 (6 bases). Germline lookup yields CDR1 KGHDR and CDR2 SFDVKD. This CDR3 has 14 residues. The V end was cut by 2 bases, the J end by 7 bases, with 13 bases between. Here the CDR3 reads CATSDSAGARGYTF. CDR3 coding DNA: TGTGCCACCAGTGATTCGGCAGGGGCTCGTGGCTACACCTTC.

V is TRBV29-1 and J is TRBJ1-4, with unresolved D. V was shortened by 6 bases and J by 5 bases, with 13 bases between the two germline ends. CDR1 is SQVTM, CDR2 ANQGSEA, per germline. The CDR3 sequence is 13 residues long. In nucleotides, the CDR3 is TGCAGCGTGAGGACGAATCAAAATGAAAAACTGTTTTTT. It specifies CSVRTNQNEKLFF.

V is TRBV6-5 and J is TRBJ1-4, with D tentatively TRBD1 (5 bases). V was trimmed by 8 bases and J by 3 bases, leaving 10 bases between them. Germline CDR1 reads MNHEY; CDR2 reads SVGAGI. This CDR3 comprises 13 residues. This CDR3 reads CASSREANEKLFF. CDR3 nucleotide sequence: TGTGCCAGCTCCAGGGAAGCTAATGAAAAACTGTTTTTT.

The chain has TRBV5-8 and TRBJ2-7; TRBD1 aligns across 7 bases. The CDR3 has 16 amino acids. In germline, CDR1 is SGHTS, CDR2 YDEGEE. J lost 0 bases, V lost 7 bases, and 13 bases had no gene match. This chain's CDR3 is CASSDTQGSSSYEQYF. CDR3 DNA sequence: TGTGCCAGCTCCGATACACAGGGGAGTAGCTCCTACGAGCAGTACTTC.